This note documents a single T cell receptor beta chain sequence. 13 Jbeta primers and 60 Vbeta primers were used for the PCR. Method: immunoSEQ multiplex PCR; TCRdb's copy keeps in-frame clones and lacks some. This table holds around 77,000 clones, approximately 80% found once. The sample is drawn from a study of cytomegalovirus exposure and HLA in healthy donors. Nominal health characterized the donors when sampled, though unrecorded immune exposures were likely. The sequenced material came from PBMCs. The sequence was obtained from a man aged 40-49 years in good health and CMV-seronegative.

CDR3 nucleotide sequence: TGTGCCAGCTCCAGGGGCGGACACACTGAAGCTTTCTTT. Encoded protein: CASSRGGHTEAFF. This chain joins TRBV6-5 and TRBJ1-1; D perhaps matches TRBD1 (6 bases). CDR1 is MNHEY and CDR2 is SVGAGI in the germline V gene. This CDR3 contains 13 residues. V was clipped by 8 bases and J by 3 bases, with 13 bases between them.